Following are 12 T cell receptor beta chains from one sample sequenced in a study of T cell changes during pregnancy in multiple sclerosis. Assay: immunoSEQ multiplex PCR; the TCRdb copy retains only in-frame clones and omits some. The data show about 70,000 clones, approximately 94% seen once. Sequenced material: peripheral blood, taken in the third trimester of pregnancy. The receptors were gathered from a female donor with multiple sclerosis, enrolled in a pregnancy study.

The chain links TRBV30 to TRBJ2-2; 11 positions agree with TRBD1. CDR1 is GTSNPN, CDR2 SVGIG, per germline (reference sequence). The CDR3 loop spans 16 amino acids. Unmatched junction bases numbered 12, after V lost 2 bases and J lost 10 bases. The DNA for the CDR3 is TGTGCCTGGAGTACCGGGACAGGGGGTCATCGGCAGGAGCTGTTTTTT. The encoded protein is CAWSTGTGGHRQELFF.

In its sample, this clone was seen once. The J gene is TRBJ1-5, the V gene TRBV7-2; TRBD1 aligns across 12 bases. The CDR3 is 17 amino acids. V lost 5 bases to trimming and J lost 7 bases; unmatched junction nucleotides: 12. Germline assignment: CDR1 SGHTA and CDR2 FQGNSA. The CDR3 nucleotides read TGTGCCAGCAGCCGGGGGACAGGGGGCGTGGTGGGACAGCCCCAGCATTTT. Protein sequence: CASSRGTGGVVGQPQHF.

The chain couples TRBV30 to TRBJ2-2; D gene ambiguous. The CDR3 has 13 residues. The ends were cut back, 0 bases at V and 6 bases at J, with 8 bases in the middle. CDR1 and CDR2 from the germline V gene are GTSNPN and SVGIG (reference sequence). In nucleotides, the CDR3 is TGTGCCTGGAGTGTACTCCACGCCGGGGAGCTGTTTTTT. This gives the protein CAWSVLHAGELFF.

The rearrangement uses TRBV29-1 and TRBJ2-2; tentatively, D is TRBD2 (6 bases). CDR3 size: 14 residues. CDR1 and CDR2 (germline): SQVTM, ANQGSEA. Trimming took 1 base from V and 2 from J, leaving 8 bases between them. In DNA form, the CDR3 reads TGCAGCGTTGAAGGCGGGGTCAACACCGGGGAGCTGTTTTTT. Its protein is CSVEGGVNTGELFF.

The gene calls are TRBV11-3 and TRBJ2-6; TRBD2 is a possible D gene (5 bases). The germline CDR1 and CDR2 sequences are SGHNT and YENEEA. CDR3 length: 18 residues. The V end lost 4 bases, the J end lost 0 bases, and 16 bases lay between the germline ends. CDR3 coding DNA: TGTGCCAGCAGCTCCGGCCGGGATCTACTCTCTGGGGCCAACGTCCTGACTTTC. Its translation: CASSSGRDLLSGANVLTF.

This CDR3 is CASSSLALVGYF. CDR3 nucleotides: TGTGCCAGCAGCTCCCTAGCTCTAGTAGGGTATTTT. The chain couples TRBV7-9 to TRBJ2-3, with a possible D match to TRBD2 (5 bases). Trimming took 4 bases from V and 14 from J, leaving 16 bases between them. The germline gives CDR1 SEHNR, CDR2 FQNEAQ (reference sequence). CDR3 length: 12 amino acids.

V and J are TRBV5-5 and TRBJ2-2, with a weak D call TRBD1 (6 bases). Germline loops: CDR1 SGHKS, CDR2 YYEKEE (reference sequence). V was clipped by 4 bases and J by 6 bases, with 22 bases between them. This CDR3 spans 17 amino acids. The CDR3 here is CASSVFITGPLAGELFF. DNA of the CDR3: TGTGCCAGCAGCGTCTTCATTACAGGGCCGTTAGCCGGGGAGCTGTTTTTT.

This sequence joins TRBV19 and TRBJ1-5; weak D call: TRBD1 (6 bases). V dropped 3 bases and J dropped 7 bases, with 13 bases sitting between them. Germline-derived CDR1 and CDR2 are LNHDA and SQIVND (reference sequence). This CDR3 is built from 14 residues. This CDR3 reads CASSISVRGQPQHF. CDR3 sequence (DNA): TGTGCCAGTAGTATCAGTGTAAGGGGGCAGCCCCAGCATTTT.

The genes are TRBV9 and TRBJ2-2; the D gene is possibly TRBD2 (7 bases). Trimming removed 0 bases at V and 7 bases at J, with 13 bases between. Germline CDR1 is SGDLS and CDR2 is YYNGEE. This CDR3 is built from 15 residues. The CDR3 loop is CASSVVAGASGELFF. DNA for the CDR3: TGTGCCAGCAGCGTAGTTGCGGGGGCTAGCGGGGAGCTGTTTTTT.

The chain links TRBV19 to TRBJ2-6; TRBD2 agrees at 9 bases. Germline CDR1 and CDR2: LNHDA and SQIVND (reference sequence). The junction had 4 bases not matched to a gene; V was cut back by 4 bases and J by 3 bases. The CDR3 loop spans 16 amino acids. Written as DNA, the CDR3 is TGTGCCAGTAGTAAGCGGGGGGTTCATGGGGCCAACGTCCTGACTTTC. Translated: CASSKRGVHGANVLTF.

V and J are TRBV19 and TRBJ1-5, with 12 bases matching TRBD1. Germline loops: CDR1 LNHDA, CDR2 SQIVND (reference sequence). The CDR3 consists of 16 residues. The V gene end was trimmed by 5 bases and the J gene end by 7 bases; junction bases not matched to a gene: 9. In DNA form, the CDR3 reads TGTGCCAGTAGTCTGGGGACAGGGGGCCCCCTACAGCCCCAGCATTTT. Translation: CASSLGTGGPLQPQHF.

V and J are TRBV18 and TRBJ1-6; D unresolved. Per germline, CDR1 KGHSH and CDR2 LQKENI. This CDR3 has 13 residues. The V and J ends lost 6 bases and 7 bases respectively, with 10 bases between them. CDR3 sequence: CASSPKWNSPLHF. Here the CDR3 DNA reads TGTGCCAGCTCTCCTAAATGGAATTCACCCCTCCACTTT. The whole variable domain, filled in from reference TRBV18 and TRBJ1-6, reads NAGVMQNPRHLVRRRGQEARLRCSPMKGHSHVYWYRQLPEEGLKFMVYLQKENIIDESGMPKERFSAEFPKEGPSILRIQQVVRGDSAAYFCASSPKWNSPLHFGNGTRLTVT.